Below, 20 T cell receptor beta chains from the same sample are listed, as sequenced in a study of OX40 agonist ivuxolimab in advanced cancers. This table comes from immunoSEQ multiplex PCR, and its TCRdb copy is limited to in-frame clones, with some not included. The sample consists of 50,000 to 75,000 clones, roughly nine tenths of them appearing once. Sequenced material: CD4+ or CD8+ T cells sorted from blood, taken in a trial of the OX40 agonist ivuxolimab. The receptors shown here come from an adult with an advanced solid tumor such as melanoma, head and neck, liver or kidney cancer.

This rearrangement joins TRBV6-1 to TRBJ1-5; D is perhaps TRBD1 (6 bases). Trimming took off 4 bases at V and 0 bases at J, with 19 bases between the two ends. Per germline, CDR1 MNHNS and CDR2 SASEGT. The CDR3 sequence is 18 residues long. In DNA, the CDR3 is TGTGCCAGCAGTGCCCACGGGGGGGGCCGTTATAGCAATCAGCCCCAGCATTTT. It yields the protein CASSAHGGGRYSNQPQHF.

This chain connects TRBV5-8 to TRBJ2-7; D is possibly TRBD2 (6 bases). In germline, CDR1 is SGHTS, CDR2 YDEGEE. Trimming pared 4 bases from V and 0 bases from J, leaving 11 bases between. The CDR3 length is 14 residues. The DNA for the CDR3 is TGTGCCAGCAGCACTTCCGGGAGCTCCTACGAGCAGTACTTC. Translated: CASSTSGSSYEQYF.

The chain links TRBV6-5 to TRBJ2-7, with D maybe TRBD2 (6 bases). From germline, CDR1 is MNHEY and CDR2 SVGAGI. V gave up 2 bases and J gave up 4 bases, with 18 bases separating them. This CDR3 is built from 16 residues. The CDR3 nucleotides read TGTGCCAGCAGTTACGATTCGGCTAGCGATTTTTACGAGCAGTACTTC. Its protein product is CASSYDSASDFYEQYF.

The rearrangement uses TRBV27 and TRBJ2-2; D is undetermined. The length of the CDR3 is 15 residues. Trimming cost V 2 bases and J 2 bases, with 9 bases left between them. Germline lookup yields CDR1 MNHEY and CDR2 SMNVEV (reference sequence). The CDR3 is CASSLGDINTGELFF. CDR3 DNA: TGTGCCAGCAGTTTAGGGGATATCAACACCGGGGAGCTGTTTTTT.

V usage is TRBV28 and J usage is TRBJ2-7; 8 nucleotides align to TRBD2. The J segment lost 5 bases and the V segment lost 6 bases, leaving 9 bases of the junction unmatched. Germline assignment: CDR1 MDHEN and CDR2 SYDVKM. The CDR3 length is 14 residues. Written as DNA, the CDR3 is TGTGCCAGCAGGATTAGCGGGGTCCGACACGAGCAGTACTTC. Translated: CASRISGVRHEQYF.

The chain has TRBV5-1 and TRBJ2-4; D ambiguous. Trimming stripped 0 bases from V and 4 bases from J, with 11 bases between. This CDR3 is 15 amino acids long. CDR1 and CDR2 (germline): SGHRS, YFSETQ. The CDR3: CASSLEGWDKNIQYF. CDR3 bases: TGCGCCAGCAGCTTGGAAGGGTGGGATAAAAACATTCAGTACTTC.

The V gene is TRBV2, the J gene TRBJ2-3; a possible D gene is TRBD2 (5 bases). Trimming cost V 5 bases and J 1 base, with 16 bases left between them. The CDR3 contains 16 residues. In germline, CDR1 is SNHLY, CDR2 FYNNEI. The CDR3 sequence: CASSLSGYSGTDTQYF. The CDR3 coding sequence is TGTGCCAGCAGTTTAAGCGGTTATTCGGGCACAGATACGCAGTATTTT.

This clone has only one observation. The chain has TRBV16 and TRBJ1-1, with D hard to call. The germline CDR1 and CDR2 sequences are KGHSY and FQNENV. The CDR3 covers 15 residues. Between the trimmed V and J ends, which lost 2 bases and 5 bases, there was a span of 15 bases. The CDR3 is CASSQAFRSGTEAFF. In DNA, the CDR3 is TGTGCCAGCAGCCAAGCTTTCAGGAGCGGTACTGAAGCTTTCTTT.

This sequence joins TRBV19 and TRBJ1-6, with 7 bases lining up with TRBD1. This CDR3 comprises 13 residues. Trimming at V came to 10 bases and at J to 7 bases, leaving 7 bases not matched to a gene. CDR1 is LNHDA and CDR2 is SQIVND in the germline V gene (reference sequence). CDR3 residues: CATRGTVNSPLHF. The CDR3 DNA reads TGTGCCACCAGGGGGACGGTCAATTCACCCCTCCACTTT.

The rearrangement uses TRBV19 and TRBJ2-3; D is unresolved. Germline CDR1 is LNHDA and CDR2 is SQIVND (reference sequence). The V end was cut by 2 bases, the J end by 0 bases, with 12 bases between. There are 16 residues in the CDR3. CDR3 sequence reads: CASSISSITSTDTQYF. In nucleotides, the CDR3 is TGTGCCAGTAGTATATCCAGCATCACTAGCACAGATACGCAGTATTTT.

V is TRBV4-1 and J is TRBJ1-5; D gene unclear. The CDR3 covers 12 residues. The germline V gene encodes CDR1 MGHRA and CDR2 YSYEKL. V was clipped by 0 bases and J by 9 bases, with 6 bases between them. This chain's CDR3 is CASSQEAGPQHF. The CDR3 DNA reads TGCGCCAGCAGCCAAGAGGCAGGGCCCCAGCATTTT.

The V and J genes are TRBV9 and TRBJ2-7; TRBD2 aligns across 11 bases. Germline loops: CDR1 SGDLS, CDR2 YYNGEE. The CDR3 is made up of 14 amino acids. With 6 bases clipped from V and 4 bases from J, the junction kept 6 bases outside the gene matches. The CDR3: CASNPSGGLYEQYF. The CDR3 bases are TGTGCCAGCAACCCTAGCGGGGGGCTTTACGAGCAGTACTTC.

This chain links TRBV2 with TRBJ2-2; a weak D match, TRBD1 (6 bases). The CDR3 is 16 amino acids. V lost 2 bases, J lost 3 bases, and 13 bases lay in between. From germline, CDR1 is SNHLY and CDR2 FYNNEI. The CDR3 nucleotides are TGTGCCAGCAGTGAAAGGCAGGGGTCCTACACCGGGGAGCTGTTTTTT. Its protein product is CASSERQGSYTGELFF.

This clone appeared a few times. V is TRBV2 and J is TRBJ2-7; D not certain. CDR1 SNHLY and CDR2 FYNNEI come from the germline V gene. This CDR3 is built from 14 residues. V lost 8 bases, J lost 2 bases, and 16 bases lay in between. The CDR3: CASQRRHNTYEQYF. For the CDR3, the DNA is TGTGCCAGCCAGAGACGACATAACACCTACGAGCAGTACTTC.

This clone was detected a few times. V gene TRBV28 combines with J gene TRBJ1-2; D might be TRBD1 (5 bases). CDR1 and CDR2 from the germline V gene are MDHEN and SYDVKM. The CDR3 length is 10 residues. Trimming removed 7 bases from V and 8 bases from J, with 8 bases in between. The CDR3 region has the DNA TGTGCCAGCACAGGGAAGGGCTACACCTTC. This codes for CASTGKGYTF.

V and J are TRBV6-5 and TRBJ1-2; weak D call: TRBD1 (6 bases). The CDR3 runs 14 residues. The germline V gene encodes CDR1 MNHEY and CDR2 SVGAGI. V lost 2 bases, J lost 6 bases, and 13 bases lay in between. The CDR3 region has the DNA TGTGCCAGCAGTTACGACAGGAGCGGGAATGGCTACACCTTC. Amino acids: CASSYDRSGNGYTF.

V and J are TRBV7-6 and TRBJ2-1; 7 positions match TRBD1. The germline V gene encodes CDR1 SGHVS and CDR2 FNYEAQ. The CDR3 runs 15 residues. V lost 1 base and J lost 6; bases outside the gene matches: 6. The CDR3 region is CASSLGDSGVNEQFF. Written as DNA, the CDR3 is TGTGCCAGCAGCTTAGGGGACAGTGGGGTCAATGAGCAGTTCTTC. The variable domain in full, with the rest retrieved from reference TRBV7-6 and TRBJ2-1, is GAGVSQSPRYKVTKRGQDVALRCDPISGHVSLYWYRQALGQGPEFLTYFNYEAQQDKSGLPNDRFSAERPEGSISTLTIQRTEQRDSAMYRCASSLGDSGVNEQFFGPGTRLTVL.

The chain couples TRBV27 to TRBJ2-7; 9 positions agree with TRBD1. CDR3 length: 14 residues. CDR1 and CDR2 from the germline V gene are MNHEY and SMNVEV (reference sequence). Trimming cost V 2 bases and J 1 base; bases outside gene matches: 0. CDR3 protein: CASSLGTGSYEQYF. Here the CDR3 DNA reads TGTGCCAGCAGTTTAGGGACAGGGTCCTACGAGCAGTACTTC.

The gene calls are TRBV28 and TRBJ2-3, with 10 bases fitting TRBD2. CDR1 MDHEN and CDR2 SYDVKM come from the germline V gene. The CDR3 sequence is 16 residues long. The junction had 14 bases not matched to a gene; V was cut back by 6 bases and J by 8 bases. DNA for the CDR3: TGTGCCAGCAGCAGTGAAGCGGGAGGGCTGTGGGGTACGCAGTATTTT. Translating it yields CASSSEAGGLWGTQYF.

The V and J genes are TRBV15 and TRBJ2-1; 8 bases line up with TRBD1. CDR1 is LNHNV and CDR2 is YYDKDF in the germline V gene (reference sequence). There are 16 residues in the CDR3. The junction had 10 bases not matched to a gene; V was cut back by 5 bases and J by 4 bases. The CDR3 nucleotides are TGTGCCACCAGCCCGAACAGGACAGGGTGGTACAATGAGCAGTTCTTC. It codes for CATSPNRTGWYNEQFF.